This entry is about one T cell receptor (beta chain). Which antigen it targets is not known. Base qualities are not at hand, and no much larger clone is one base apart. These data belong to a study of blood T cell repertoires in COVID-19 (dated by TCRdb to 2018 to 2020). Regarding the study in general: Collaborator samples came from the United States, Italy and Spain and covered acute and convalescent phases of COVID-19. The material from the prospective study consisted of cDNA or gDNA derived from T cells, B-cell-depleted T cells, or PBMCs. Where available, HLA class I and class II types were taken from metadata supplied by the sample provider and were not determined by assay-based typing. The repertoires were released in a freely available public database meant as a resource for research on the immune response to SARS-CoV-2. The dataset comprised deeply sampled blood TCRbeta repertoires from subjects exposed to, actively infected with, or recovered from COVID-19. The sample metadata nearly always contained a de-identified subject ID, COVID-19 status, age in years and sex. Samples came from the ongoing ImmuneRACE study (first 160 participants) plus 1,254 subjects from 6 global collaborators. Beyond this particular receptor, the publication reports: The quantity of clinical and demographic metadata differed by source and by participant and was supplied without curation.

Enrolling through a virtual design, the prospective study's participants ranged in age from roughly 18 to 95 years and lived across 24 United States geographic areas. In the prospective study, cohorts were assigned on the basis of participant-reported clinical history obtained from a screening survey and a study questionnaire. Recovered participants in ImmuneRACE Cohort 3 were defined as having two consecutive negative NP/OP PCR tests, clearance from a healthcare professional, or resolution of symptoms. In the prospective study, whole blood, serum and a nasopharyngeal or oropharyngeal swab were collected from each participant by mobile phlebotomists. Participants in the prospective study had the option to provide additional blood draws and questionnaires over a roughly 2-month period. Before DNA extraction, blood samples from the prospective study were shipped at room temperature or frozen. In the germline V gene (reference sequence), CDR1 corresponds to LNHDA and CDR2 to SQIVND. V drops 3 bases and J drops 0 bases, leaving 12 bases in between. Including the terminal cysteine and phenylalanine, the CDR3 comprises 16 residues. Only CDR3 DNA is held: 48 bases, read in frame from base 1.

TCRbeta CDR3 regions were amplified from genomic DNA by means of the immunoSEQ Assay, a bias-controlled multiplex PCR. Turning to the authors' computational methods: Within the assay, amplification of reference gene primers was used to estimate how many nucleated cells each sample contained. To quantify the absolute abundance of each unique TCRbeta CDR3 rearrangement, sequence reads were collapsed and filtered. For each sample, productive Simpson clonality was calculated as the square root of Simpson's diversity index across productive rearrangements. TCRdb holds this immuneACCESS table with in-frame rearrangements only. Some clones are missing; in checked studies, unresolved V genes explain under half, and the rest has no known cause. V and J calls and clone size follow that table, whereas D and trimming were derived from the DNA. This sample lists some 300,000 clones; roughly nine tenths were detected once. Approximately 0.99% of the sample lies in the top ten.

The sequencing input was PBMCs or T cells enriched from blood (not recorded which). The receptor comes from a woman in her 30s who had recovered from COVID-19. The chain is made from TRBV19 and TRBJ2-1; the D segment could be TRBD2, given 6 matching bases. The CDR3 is CASSMGGWSSYNEQFF. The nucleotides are TGTGCCAGTAGTATGGGGGGATGGAGCTCCTACAATGAGCAGTTCTTC.